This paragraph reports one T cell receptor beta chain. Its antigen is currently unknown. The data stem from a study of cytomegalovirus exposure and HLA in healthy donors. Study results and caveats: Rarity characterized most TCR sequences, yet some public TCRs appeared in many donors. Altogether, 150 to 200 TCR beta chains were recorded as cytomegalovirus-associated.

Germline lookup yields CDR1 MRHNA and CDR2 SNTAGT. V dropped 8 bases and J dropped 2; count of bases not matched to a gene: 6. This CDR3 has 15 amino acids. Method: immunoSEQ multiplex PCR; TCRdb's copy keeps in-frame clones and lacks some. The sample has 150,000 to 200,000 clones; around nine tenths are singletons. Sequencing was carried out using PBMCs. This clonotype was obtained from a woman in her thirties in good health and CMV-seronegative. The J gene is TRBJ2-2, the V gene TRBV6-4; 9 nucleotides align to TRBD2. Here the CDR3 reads CASRPSGVNTGELFF. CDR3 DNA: TGTGCCAGCCGACCTAGCGGGGTAAACACCGGGGAGCTGTTTTTT.